The 26 T cell receptor beta chains below come from one sample, sequenced in a study of a mutant IDH1 vaccine in newly diagnosed glioma. The assay was immunoSEQ multiplex PCR, and TCRdb's table has in-frame clones only and misses some. The table includes over 30,000 clones, approximately 87% detected once. Time point defined: week 47, end of study. Doses of 300 ug of mutant IDH1 20-mer peptide were given with topical imiquimod. Their recognized antigens are unknown. Here the sequenced sample was PBMCs, taken from a glioma patient whose treatment included an IDH1 peptide vaccine. These receptors were collected from a woman aged 25 to 45 with glioma.

This clone showed up just once. V is TRBV6-5 and J is TRBJ2-5; 8 nucleotides line up with TRBD1. This CDR3 contains 13 residues. The germline CDR1 and CDR2 sequences are MNHEY and SVGAGI. Losses at the gene ends were 6 bases for V and 5 bases for J; bases not matched to a gene: 5. CDR3 region: CASRPGGGETQYF. CDR3 nucleotide sequence: TGTGCCAGCAGACCAGGGGGCGGGGAGACCCAGTACTTC.

The chain joins TRBV6-5 to TRBJ1-6; 7 nucleotides align to TRBD1. Losses at the gene ends were 6 bases for V and 3 bases for J; bases not matched to a gene: 2. Germline V gene sequence: CDR1 MNHEY, CDR2 SVGAGI. The CDR3 has 14 amino acids. The chain's CDR3 is CASRQGNYNSPLHF. In nucleotides, the CDR3 is TGTGCCAGCAGACAGGGGAACTATAATTCACCCCTCCACTTT.

This CDR3 is CASSQGQQATIYF. CDR3 bases: TGTGCCAGCAGCCAGGGACAGCAGGCCACCATATATTTT. V and J are TRBV5-4 and TRBJ1-3; 7 bases line up with TRBD1. Germline V gene data show CDR1 as SGHNT and CDR2 as YYREEE (reference sequence). CDR3 length: 13 amino acids. The junction had 7 bases not matched to a gene; V was cut back by 4 bases and J by 9 bases.

This CDR3 reads CASSRESIPGHLNTEAFF. CDR3 nucleotides: TGTGCCAGCTCTCGGGAATCCATACCGGGACATTTGAACACTGAAGCTTTCTTT. This chain links TRBV9 with TRBJ1-1; D is possibly TRBD1 (6 bases). This CDR3 has 18 amino acids. Germline V gives CDR1 SGDLS, CDR2 YYNGEE. The V and J ends lost 7 bases and 0 bases respectively, with 25 bases between them.

This sequence joins TRBV9 and TRBJ2-1; unclear D gene. V was cut by 4 bases and J by 9 bases, with 8 bases left in between. CDR1 and CDR2 (germline): SGDLS, YYNGEE. This CDR3 spans 11 amino acids. The CDR3 coding sequence is TGTGCCAGCAGCTTATATGGTGAGCAGTTCTTC. This gives the protein CASSLYGEQFF.

In its sample, this clone was seen once. The rearrangement uses TRBV18 and TRBJ2-5; D may be TRBD2 (6 bases). CDR3 length equals 15 residues. Germline loops: CDR1 KGHSH, CDR2 LQKENI. Trimming took 3 bases from V and 1 from J, leaving 12 bases between them. CDR3 nucleotide sequence: TGTGCCAGCTCACCTTTTGCGGGGACCCAAGAGACCCAGTACTTC. Amino acids: CASSPFAGTQETQYF.

For this clone: The sample holds other DNA sequences that translate to the same CDR3. The V call is TRBV6-5, the J call TRBJ2-1; D tentatively reads TRBD1 or TRBD2 (5 bases each). V dropped 2 bases and J dropped 4 bases, with 15 bases sitting between them. The CDR3 is made up of 16 amino acids. Germline V lookup: CDR1 MNHEY, CDR2 SVGAGI. The CDR3 reads CASSYPGTGGYNEQFF. CDR3 coding DNA: TGTGCCAGCAGTTACCCCGGGACCGGAGGTTACAATGAGCAGTTCTTC.

This clone was observed a handful of times. This rearrangement joins TRBV19 to TRBJ2-2, with 8 bases lining up with TRBD2. The CDR3 has 15 amino acids. Losses at the gene ends were 7 bases for V and 7 bases for J; bases not matched to a gene: 11. The germline V gene has CDR1 LNHDA and CDR2 SQIVND (reference sequence). The CDR3 nucleotides are TGTGCCAGTACCACAATCGGGGGGGCTAACGGGGAGCTGTTTTTT. Amino acids: CASTTIGGANGELFF.

V usage is TRBV5-4 and J usage is TRBJ1-2; 8 bases agree with TRBD1. Germline CDR1 reads SGHNT; CDR2 reads YYREEE (reference sequence). V was pared by 5 bases and J by 1 base, with 7 bases of the junction left unmatched. The CDR3 consists of 15 residues. The CDR3 nucleotides are TGTGCCAGCAGAATACAGGGGGTAATTAACTATGGCTACACCTTC. Residues: CASRIQGVINYGYTF.

The chain's CDR3 is CASSYAAAVYEQYF. The CDR3, as DNA: TGCGCCAGCAGTTATGCTGCCGCCGTATACGAGCAGTACTTC. The rearrangement links TRBV4-1 to TRBJ2-7; D is unresolved. The germline CDR1 and CDR2 sequences are MGHRA and YSYEKL. Trimming removed 6 bases at V and 4 bases at J, with 16 bases between. This CDR3 has 14 amino acids.

V and J are TRBV18 and TRBJ1-1; D might be TRBD1 (5 bases). Germline V gene sequence: CDR1 KGHSH, CDR2 LQKENI. This CDR3 region has 19 residues. The V end lost 2 bases, the J end lost 1 base, and 23 bases lay between the germline ends. CDR3 DNA: TGTGCCAGCTCACCAACAAGAGGACTCTTCAGGGAGAAGAACACTGAAGCTTTCTTT. Its protein is CASSPTRGLFREKNTEAFF.

This chain links TRBV11-2 with TRBJ1-3; possibly TRBD1 for D (6 bases). The CDR3 is 16 amino acids. Deletions cut 5 bases from V and 3 bases from J, with 17 bases between. Germline lookup yields CDR1 SGHAT and CDR2 FQNNGV. CDR3 coding DNA: TGTGCCAGCAGCCAAGCCGGGGGCGGCTTTGGAAACACCATATATTTT. Protein product: CASSQAGGGFGNTIYF.

The gene calls are TRBV2 and TRBJ1-2; tentatively, D is TRBD1 (6 bases). This CDR3 spans 13 amino acids. Germline CDR1 SNHLY, CDR2 FYNNEI. The V end was cut by 10 bases, the J end by 5 bases, with 17 bases between. CDR3 sequence: CATYPGQPYGYTF. DNA of the CDR3: TGTGCCACTTACCCGGGACAACCTTATGGCTACACCTTC. Full variable domain (remainder filled in from reference TRBV2 and TRBJ1-2): EPEVTQTPSHQVTQMGQEVILRCVPISNHLYFYWYRQILGQKVEFLVSFYNNEISEKSEIFDDQFSVERPDGSNFTLKIRSTKLEDSAMYFCATYPGQPYGYTFGSGTRLTVV.

The rearrangement links TRBV5-5 to TRBJ1-1, with 8 bases matching TRBD1. The germline V gene has CDR1 SGHKS and CDR2 YYEKEE (reference sequence). The length of the CDR3 is 16 residues. Trimming at V came to 4 bases and at J to 4 bases, leaving 12 bases not matched to a gene. The CDR3 loop reads CASSPPSRGRSTEAFF. CDR3 sequence (DNA): TGTGCCAGCAGCCCACCGAGCAGGGGGCGCAGCACTGAAGCTTTCTTT.

This clone turned up a few times. This rearrangement joins TRBV6-5 to TRBJ1-5, with D possibly matching TRBD1 (6 bases). The V gene's germline CDR1 is MNHEY and CDR2 SVGAGI. The CDR3 length is 14 residues. The V and J ends lost 6 bases and 4 bases respectively, with 13 bases between them. As DNA, the CDR3 is TGTGCCAGCAGCCTTACAGGGATGAATCAGCCCCAGCATTTT. Amino acid sequence: CASSLTGMNQPQHF.

The chain is built from TRBV19 and TRBJ1-5; 8 bases line up with TRBD1. Unmatched junction bases numbered 6, after V lost 7 bases and J lost 4 bases. This CDR3 region has 14 residues. The V gene's germline CDR1 is LNHDA and CDR2 SQIVND (reference sequence). The CDR3 DNA reads TGTGCCAGTAACCGGCAGGGGGCAAATCAGCCCCAGCATTTT. This gives the protein CASNRQGANQPQHF.

As to this clone: An end of the junction does not agree with germline; a read error may underlie this. The rearrangement uses TRBV2 and TRBJ1-4; D may be TRBD1 (6 bases). Germline CDR1 SNHLY, CDR2 FYNNEI. The CDR3 has 13 residues. CDR3 nucleotides: TGTGCCAGCAGTACAGCTAGTGTTGGGACACCTTCTTTT. The encoded protein is CASSTASVGTPSF.

The rearrangement links TRBV29-1 to TRBJ1-2; a weak D match, TRBD1 (5 bases). The ends were cut back, 4 bases at V and 6 bases at J, with 12 bases in the middle. Germline V CDR1 and CDR2: SQVTM, ANQGSEA. The length of the CDR3 is 12 residues. Here the CDR3 DNA reads TGCAGCGTTGTGGGGGGGGGAAATGGCTACACCTTC. Translation: CSVVGGGNGYTF. The full variable domain, its missing parts supplied by reference TRBV29-1 and TRBJ1-2, is SAVISQKPSRDICQRGTSLTIQCQVDSQVTMMFWYRQQPGQSLTLIATANQGSEATYESGFVIDKFPISRPNLTFSTLTVSNMSPEDSSIYLCSVVGGGNGYTFGSGTRLTVV.

The chain carries TRBV6-1 and TRBJ1-5; a weak D match, TRBD1 (5 bases). The CDR3 consists of 15 residues. V was cut by 4 bases and J by 2 bases, with 12 bases left in between. The germline gives CDR1 MNHNS, CDR2 SASEGT. CDR3 DNA: TGTGCCAGCAGTGTTCGGGGCGCGGGCAATCAGCCCCAGCATTTT. This gives the protein CASSVRGAGNQPQHF.

The chain combines TRBV23-1 with TRBJ1-6; D is unresolved. TRBV23-1 is classed as an ORF, of uncertain function. Trimming removed 6 bases from V and 0 bases from J, with 21 bases in between. CDR3 size: 19 residues. CDR3 bases: TGCGCCAGCAGCCCAACGTGGGAGGGCCCCCCCTCCTATAATTCACCCCTCCACTTT. Encoded protein: CASSPTWEGPPSYNSPLHF.

The chain recombines TRBV14 with TRBJ2-5, with D perhaps matching TRBD2 (6 bases). Germline V lookup: CDR1 SGHDN, CDR2 FVKESK. This CDR3 contains 14 residues. V was shortened by 1 base and J by 5 bases, with 11 bases between the two germline ends. The CDR3 nucleotides read TGTGCCAGCAGCCAAGCGGAGGGTTGGGAGACCCAGTACTTC. This translates into CASSQAEGWETQYF.

The rearrangement uses TRBV29-1 and TRBJ1-1; D not resolved. Per germline, CDR1 SQVTM and CDR2 ANQGSEA. V was pared by 4 bases and J by 5 bases, with 8 bases between. This CDR3 is built from 11 residues. This chain's CDR3 is CSVGEGTEAFF. The CDR3 nucleotides read TGCAGCGTTGGAGAGGGTACTGAAGCTTTCTTT.

V is TRBV2 and J is TRBJ1-6, with unresolved D. The V end was cut by 1 base, the J end by 0 bases, with 1 base between. CDR1 and CDR2 from the germline V gene are SNHLY and FYNNEI. There are 14 residues in the CDR3. The CDR3 DNA sequence: TGTGCCAGCAGTGAAGGCTCCTATAATTCACCCCTCCACTTT. Translating gives CASSEGSYNSPLHF.

The CDR3 is CASSYANEAFF. DNA of the CDR3: TGTGCCAGCAGCTACGCTAATGAAGCTTTCTTT. The J gene is TRBJ1-1, the V gene TRBV7-2; D not resolved. Germline CDR1 is SGHTA and CDR2 is FQGNSA. The CDR3 has 11 amino acids. Between the trimmed V and J ends, which lost 4 bases and 7 bases, there was a span of 7 bases.

The gene calls are TRBV5-1 and TRBJ2-7; TRBD2 might be the D (5 bases). CDR3 length equals 16 residues. Deletions cut 0 bases from V and 2 bases from J, with 15 bases between. Germline V gives CDR1 SGHRS, CDR2 YFSETQ. CDR3 nucleotides: TGCGCCAGCAGCTTGGGGTCCGGGAAGAACACCTACGAGCAGTACTTC. Residues: CASSLGSGKNTYEQYF.

The chain uses TRBV4-1 and TRBJ2-1; D might be TRBD2 (5 bases). Per the germline V gene, CDR1 is MGHRA and CDR2 is YSYEKL. Trimming took off 1 base at V and 1 base at J, with 8 bases between the two ends. This CDR3 is built from 15 residues. The CDR3 loop is CASSQGGLSYNEQFF. The CDR3 nucleotides are TGCGCCAGCAGCCAAGGAGGGTTATCCTACAATGAGCAGTTCTTC.